The rows below give T cell receptor beta chains drawn from one sample of a study of blood T cell repertoires in COVID-19. Using immunoSEQ multiplex PCR, the repertoire was profiled, and TCRdb retains in-frame clones only, with some absent. The table lists 150,000 to 200,000 clones, 86% of them singletons. The sequenced material came from peripheral blood. The receptor source for this set is a woman in her 70s with acute or convalescent COVID-19. CDR3s include the opening cysteine and the closing phenylalanine or tryptophan. The D gene is left open where the match is weak. Size is stated for part of the rows, as once, few or many counts, or as a class when the clone is expanded.

TRBV20-1,once,TRBJ1-6,TRBD1,CSASPGQGDSPLHF,TGCAGTGCTAGTCCGGGACAGGGTGACTCACCCCTCCACTTT
TRBV7-9,-,TRBJ2-5,-,CASSLVLITGRPRGETQYF,TGTGCCAGCAGCTTAGTTTTAATAACGGGCAGACCCCGAGGGGAGACCCAGTACTTC
TRBV21-1,few,TRBJ1-5,-,CASSKSGGQGQFNQPQHF,TGTGCCAGCAGCAAATCCGGCGGTCAGGGACAATTCAATCAGCCCCAGCATTTT
TRBV21-1,-,TRBJ1-6,-,CASTGQVNSPLHF,TGTGCCAGCACGGGACAGGTCAATTCACCCCTCCACTTT
TRBV19,-,TRBJ1-5,TRBD1,CASSLQTGSNQPQHF,TGTGCCAGTAGTCTTCAGACAGGGAGCAATCAGCCCCAGCATTTT
TRBV23-1,-,TRBJ2-3,-,CASSQYTGTSTDTQYF,TGCGCCAGCAGTCAATATACAGGTACTAGCACAGATACGCAGTATTTT
TRBV14,-,TRBJ2-7,TRBD2,CASSQDPQGPSGTSSYEQYF,TGTGCCAGCAGCCAAGATCCCCAGGGTCCTAGCGGGACAAGCTCCTACGAGCAGTACTTC
TRBV27,-,TRBJ1-5,TRBD1,CASSFRDRDRESNQPQHF,TGTGCCAGCAGTTTTCGGGACCGGGACAGGGAAAGCAATCAGCCCCAGCATTTT
TRBV9,-,TRBJ2-2,TRBD2,CASSVSGAAGELFF,TGTGCCAGCAGCGTTAGCGGGGCGGCCGGGGAGCTGTTTTTT
TRBV6-6,-,TRBJ2-7,-,CASSYVRGPYEQYF,TGTGCCAGCAGTTACGTCAGGGGACCCTACGAGCAGTACTTC
TRBV21-1,-,TRBJ1-3,-,CANGVWRNTIYF,TGTGCCAACGGGGTCTGGCGAAACACCATATATTTT
TRBV12-3/TRBV12-4,-,TRBJ1-5,-,CASRKTPDQPQHF,TGTGCCAGCAGGAAAACACCCGATCAGCCCCAGCATTTT
TRBV24-1,-,TRBJ2-3,-,CATSDVAGGTDTQYF,TGTGCCACCAGTGATGTGGCAGGGGGCACAGATACGCAGTATTTT
TRBV10-3,-,TRBJ1-3,-,CAISESRGATGNTIYF,TGTGCCATCAGTGAGTCTCGGGGGGCGACTGGAAACACCATATATTTT
TRBV19,-,TRBJ2-7,TRBD2,CASSIGSGVAEDEQYF,TGTGCCAGTAGTATAGGCAGCGGGGTTGCTGAGGACGAGCAGTACTTC
TRBV7-9,-,TRBJ2-7,-,CASSLTETYEQYF,TGTGCCAGCAGCTTAACAGAAACCTACGAGCAGTACTTC
TRBV27,-,TRBJ1-1,-,CASRGGRANTEAFF,TGTGCCAGCAGGGGTGGCAGGGCGAACACTGAAGCTTTCTTT
TRBV6-5,-,TRBJ1-3,-,CASSSLGLISGNTIYF,TGTGCCAGCAGTTCTCTGGGACTGATCTCTGGAAACACCATATATTTT
TRBV6-5,-,TRBJ2-1,-,CASSYMGVKADNEQFF,TGTGCCAGCAGTTATATGGGAGTTAAGGCAGACAATGAGCAGTTCTTC
TRBV5-1,-,TRBJ1-5,-,CASSLASGALEPISNQPQHF,TGCGCCAGCAGCTTGGCCTCTGGGGCTCTAGAACCCATTAGCAATCAGCCCCAGCATTTT
TRBV6-6,-,TRBJ2-2,TRBD1,CASRIQGGTGELFF,TGTGCCAGCAGAATACAGGGGGGCACCGGGGAGCTGTTTTTT
TRBV2,-,TRBJ2-5,TRBD2,CASSERRTSGRGQETQYF,TGTGCCAGCAGTGAAAGACGGACTAGCGGGAGAGGCCAAGAGACCCAGTACTTC
TRBV7-6,-,TRBJ2-5,-,CASSSLPETQYF,TGTGCCAGCAGCTCCCTTCCGGAGACCCAGTACTTC
TRBV5-6,-,TRBJ1-4,-,CASSRHPTNEKLFF,TGTGCCAGCAGCCGACACCCAACTAATGAAAAACTGTTTTTT
TRBV28,-,TRBJ2-1,TRBD1,CASTLGQGALDEQFF,TGTGCCAGCACCCTTGGACAGGGGGCTCTGGATGAGCAGTTCTTC
TRBV18,once,TRBJ1-1,TRBD1,CASSLRTGSNTEAFF,TGTGCCAGCTCACTGAGGACAGGTTCGAACACTGAAGCTTTCTTT
TRBV10-1,-,TRBJ1-1,-,CASSESGQGTEAFF,TGCGCCAGCAGTGAGTCCGGGCAGGGGACTGAAGCTTTCTTT
TRBV3-1/TRBV3-2,-,TRBJ2-7,-,CASSLTGYYEQYF,TGTGCCAGCAGCCTAACAGGGTACTACGAGCAGTACTTC
TRBV18,-,TRBJ1-1,-,CASSPGGPGSTEAFF,TGTGCCAGCTCACCGGGGGGGCCTGGGAGCACTGAAGCTTTCTTT
TRBV10-2,once,TRBJ2-5,TRBD2,CASWERGGWETQYF,TGCGCCAGCTGGGAGCGGGGGGGGTGGGAGACCCAGTACTTC
TRBV18,-,TRBJ1-6,-,CASSLTSVFGDSPLHF,TGTGCCAGCTCACTAACTTCGGTGTTCGGGGATTCACCCCTCCACTTT
TRBV6-2/TRBV6-3,-,TRBJ1-5,-,CASSRLSNQPQHF,TGTGCCAGCAGCAGACTCAGCAATCAGCCCCAGCATTTT
TRBV7-8,-,TRBJ1-1,-,CASSPLLRKNTEAFF,TGTGCCAGCAGCCCGTTGCTGAGGAAGAACACTGAAGCTTTCTTT
TRBV5-1,once,TRBJ2-2,-,CASSLGQGYTGELFF,TGCGCCAGCAGCTTAGGGCAGGGGTACACCGGGGAGCTGTTTTTT
TRBV11-2,-,TRBJ1-1,-,CASSPGVGWATEAFF,TGTGCCAGCAGCCCAGGGGTTGGGTGGGCCACTGAAGCTTTCTTT
TRBV5-1,-,TRBJ2-6,TRBD2,CASSLDREGNVLTF,TGCGCCAGCAGCTTGGATCGGGAGGGTAACGTCCTGACTTTC
TRBV4-3,-,TRBJ2-4,TRBD2,CASSQDIGGRRGNIQYF,TGCGCCAGCAGCCAAGACATCGGGGGGAGGCGTGGGAACATTCAGTACTTC
TRBV9,few,TRBJ1-3,TRBD1,CASSALTGGAGNTIYF,TGTGCCAGCAGCGCGTTGACAGGGGGCGCCGGAAACACCATATATTTT
TRBV9,-,TRBJ2-1,TRBD2,CASSVGLAEINEQFF,TGTGCCAGCAGCGTAGGGCTAGCGGAAATTAATGAGCAGTTCTTC
TRBV6-5,-,TRBJ2-5,-,CASMVPGMETQYF,TGTGCCAGCATGGTTCCGGGAATGGAGACCCAGTACTTC
TRBV18,-,TRBJ2-1,-,CASSPGQKYPNEQFF,TGTGCCAGCTCACCAGGACAGAAGTACCCCAATGAGCAGTTCTTC
TRBV5-3,few,TRBJ2-7,-,CARSLGREERSYEQYF,TGTGCCAGAAGCTTGGGGCGGGAAGAAAGGTCCTACGAGCAGTACTTC
TRBV15,once,TRBJ1-5,-,CATSRGGLGQPQHF,TGTGCCACCAGCAGAGGAGGGTTGGGGCAGCCCCAGCATTTT